The entry that follows covers one T cell receptor (beta chain) sequence. This clone was detected only once. Its antigen remains undetermined. Base qualities are not at hand, and no much larger clone is one base apart. The entry originates in a study of identifying expanded T cells in peripheral blood (dated 2019 in TCRdb). About the full investigation: Separate aliquots of the same genomic DNA pool were sequenced to produce technical replicates, and four replicates were compared in pairs.

During the collection period, no infections or other immune events were recorded for the healthy donors. Healthy-donor blood repertoires served as a training cohort to calibrate time-dependent variance in a beta-binomial model of T-cell clone differential abundance. The training cohort was composed of about 10 healthy donors, 3 female and 7 male. The donors were between about 25 and 70 years old, with an average age of roughly 41 years. Obtained from a commercial supplier, whole blood was collected from each healthy donor at three time points set two to three weeks apart. For immunosequencing, genomic DNA was extracted from whole blood that had not been sorted. The V end gives up 4 bases and the J end 7 bases, leaving 15 bases in the junction not matched to a gene. For CDR1 and CDR2, the germline V gene lists MGHRA and YSYEKL. The CDR3 numbers 20 residues from cysteine through phenylalanine. Solely the CDR3 DNA is kept, with 60 bases framed from the first base.

TCRbeta CDR3 regions were profiled with the immunoSEQ Assay using bias-controlled multiplex PCR amplification of genomic DNA. Concerning the study's data processing: The absolute abundance of each unique TCRbeta CDR3 region was quantified after sequences were collapsed and filtered. Two models were used to test differential abundance: a binomial model (Fisher-equivalent) and a beta-binomial model that adds time-dependent variance fitted from healthy donors. Clones with fewer than 5 combined templates were removed, and a clone was called differentially abundant if the clone's Benjamini-Hochberg FDR was below 0.01. Beta-binomial variance was modeled as a function of total template count across the two samples using the form v = (b*log(k)+a)^2. In its TCRdb copy, this immuneACCESS table keeps in-frame sequences only and misses some clones. Where compared with another copy, unresolved V genes explain less than half of these, and the others have no known cause. V, J and clone size are taken as reported in that table, and D and trimming were inferred from the DNA itself. Present in this sample are 97,000 or so clones, approximately 88% of which were seen just once. The top ten constitute 13% to 15% of the sample.

Summary of the overall study and its limitations: Across all healthy-donor time intervals, the beta-binomial model significantly lowered both the number of clones called differentially abundant and the false-positive rate. The binomial model flagged around 1.2 differentially abundant clones between technical replicates but 15 to 17 over roughly two weeks and around 19 over about four weeks. For all healthy donors, the variance in clone template counts between roughly 2-week samples rose significantly as total template count increased. It was expected by the authors that biological variance in healthy repertoires might increase further over much longer intervals, such as months to years.

The sample taken for sequencing was blood. Recombination linked TRBV4-1 to TRBJ2-2, with 16 middle bases fitting TRBD2. The origin of this receptor is a person aged 18 to 70 in good health. Read as DNA, the sequence is TGCGCCAGCAGCCTCCGACGGGGGGGACTAGCGGGAGGGCCGAACGGGGAGCTGTTTTTT. Its translation is CASSLRRGGLAGGPNGELFF.